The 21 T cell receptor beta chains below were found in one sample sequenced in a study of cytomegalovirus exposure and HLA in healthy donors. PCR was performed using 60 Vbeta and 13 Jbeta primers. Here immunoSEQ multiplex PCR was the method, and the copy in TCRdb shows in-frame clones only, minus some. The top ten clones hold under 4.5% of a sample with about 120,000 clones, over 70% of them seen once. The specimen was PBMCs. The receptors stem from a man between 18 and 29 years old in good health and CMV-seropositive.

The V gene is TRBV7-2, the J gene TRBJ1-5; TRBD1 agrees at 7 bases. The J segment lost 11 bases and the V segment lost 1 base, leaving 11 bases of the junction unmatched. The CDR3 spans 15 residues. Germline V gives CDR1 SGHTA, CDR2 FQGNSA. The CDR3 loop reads CASSLEGTEVLSQHF. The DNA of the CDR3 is TGTGCCAGCAGCTTAGAAGGGACAGAGGTGTTATCCCAGCATTTT.

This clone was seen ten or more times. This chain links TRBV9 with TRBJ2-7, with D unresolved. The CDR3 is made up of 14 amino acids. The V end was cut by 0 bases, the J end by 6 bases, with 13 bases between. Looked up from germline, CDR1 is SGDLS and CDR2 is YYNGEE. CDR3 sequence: CASSVGGPLSEQYF. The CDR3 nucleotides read TGTGCCAGCAGCGTAGGTGGGCCCTTGAGCGAGCAGTACTTC.

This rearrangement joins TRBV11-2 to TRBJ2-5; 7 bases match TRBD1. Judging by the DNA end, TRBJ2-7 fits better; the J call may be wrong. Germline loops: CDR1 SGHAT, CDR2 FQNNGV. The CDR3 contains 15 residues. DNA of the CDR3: TGTGCCAGCAGCTTAGGTCGACAGGGCTTTTACGAGCAGTACTTC. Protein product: CASSLGRQGFYEQYF.

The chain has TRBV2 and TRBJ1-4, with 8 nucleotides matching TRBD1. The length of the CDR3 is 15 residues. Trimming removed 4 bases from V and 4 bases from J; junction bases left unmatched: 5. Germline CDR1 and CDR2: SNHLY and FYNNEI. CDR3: CASSVRTGINEKLFF. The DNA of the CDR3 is TGTGCCAGCAGTGTCCGGACAGGGATTAATGAAAAACTGTTTTTT.

As DNA, the CDR3 is TGTGCCAGTAGTATCGGCAGGGGAAGGGAGACCCAGTACTTC. Its translation: CASSIGRGRETQYF. The chain links TRBV19 to TRBJ2-5; TRBD1 might be the D (6 bases). The germline V gene has CDR1 LNHDA and CDR2 SQIVND (reference sequence). V was pared by 3 bases and J by 5 bases, with 13 bases between. The CDR3 consists of 14 residues.

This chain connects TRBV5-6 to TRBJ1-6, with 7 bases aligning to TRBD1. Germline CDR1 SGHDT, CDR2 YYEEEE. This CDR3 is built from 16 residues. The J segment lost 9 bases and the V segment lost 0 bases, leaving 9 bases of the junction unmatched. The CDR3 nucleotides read TGTGCCAGCAGCTTGGTTTCGGGACAGTTATCTTCACCCCTCCACTTT. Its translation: CASSLVSGQLSSPLHF.

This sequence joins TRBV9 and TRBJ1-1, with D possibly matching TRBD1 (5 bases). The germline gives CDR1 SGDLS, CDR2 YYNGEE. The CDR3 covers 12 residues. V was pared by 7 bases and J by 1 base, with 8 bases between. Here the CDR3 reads CASGQGNTEAFF. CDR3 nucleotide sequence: TGTGCCAGCGGGCAGGGGAACACTGAAGCTTTCTTT.

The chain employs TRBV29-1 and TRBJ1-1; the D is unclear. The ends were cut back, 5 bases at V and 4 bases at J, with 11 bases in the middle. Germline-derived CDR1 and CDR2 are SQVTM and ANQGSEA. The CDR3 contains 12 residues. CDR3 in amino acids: CSVREGITEAFF. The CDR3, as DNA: TGCAGCGTTCGGGAAGGGATCACTGAAGCTTTCTTT.

The CDR3 is CASSQEQAGANVLTF. CDR3 sequence (DNA): TGCGCCAGCAGCCAAGAACAGGCCGGGGCCAACGTCCTGACTTTC. The chain couples TRBV4-3 to TRBJ2-6, with D perhaps TRBD1 (5 bases). Trimming cost V 0 bases and J 4 bases, with 7 bases left between them. The germline gives CDR1 LGHNA, CDR2 YSLEER. The length of the CDR3 is 15 residues.

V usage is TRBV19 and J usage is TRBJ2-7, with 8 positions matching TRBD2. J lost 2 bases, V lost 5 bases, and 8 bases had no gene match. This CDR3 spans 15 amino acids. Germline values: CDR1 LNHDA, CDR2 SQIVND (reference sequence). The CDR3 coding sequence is TGTGCCAGTAGTGCCCTAGCGGGTAACACCTACGAGCAGTACTTC. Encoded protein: CASSALAGNTYEQYF.

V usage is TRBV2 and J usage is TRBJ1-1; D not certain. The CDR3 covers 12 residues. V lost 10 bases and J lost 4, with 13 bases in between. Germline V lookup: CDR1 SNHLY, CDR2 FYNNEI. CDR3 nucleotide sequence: TGTGCCACCCCAGACGGGTCCACTGAAGCTTTCTTT. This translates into CATPDGSTEAFF.

CDR3 nucleotides: TGTGCCAGCAGCCAAAAGCCGGGCCGGTCAGCGGGGAACTACGAGCAGTACTTC. Translating it yields CASSQKPGRSAGNYEQYF. The chain joins TRBV11-2 to TRBJ2-7, with 7 positions matching TRBD2. There are 18 residues in the CDR3. With V trimmed by 5 bases and J by 3 bases, 19 bases remained unmatched. CDR1 is SGHAT and CDR2 is FQNNGV in the germline V gene.

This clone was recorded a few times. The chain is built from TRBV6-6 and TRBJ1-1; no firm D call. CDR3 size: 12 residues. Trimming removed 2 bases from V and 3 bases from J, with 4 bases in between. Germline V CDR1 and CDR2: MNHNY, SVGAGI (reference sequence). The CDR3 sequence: CASSYGDTEAFF. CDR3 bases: TGTGCCAGCAGTTACGGAGACACTGAAGCTTTCTTT.

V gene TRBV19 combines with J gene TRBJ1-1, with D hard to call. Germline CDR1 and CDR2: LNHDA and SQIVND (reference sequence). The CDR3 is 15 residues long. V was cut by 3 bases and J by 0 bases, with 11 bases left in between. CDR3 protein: CASSILGGLNTEAFF. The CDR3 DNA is TGTGCCAGTAGTATTTTGGGAGGCCTGAACACTGAAGCTTTCTTT.

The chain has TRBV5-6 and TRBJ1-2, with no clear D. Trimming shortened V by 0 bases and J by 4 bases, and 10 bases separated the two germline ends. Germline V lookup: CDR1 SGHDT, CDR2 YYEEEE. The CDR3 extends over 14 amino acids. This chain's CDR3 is CASSLEQMIYGYTF. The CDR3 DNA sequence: TGTGCCAGCAGCTTGGAACAGATGATCTATGGCTACACCTTC.

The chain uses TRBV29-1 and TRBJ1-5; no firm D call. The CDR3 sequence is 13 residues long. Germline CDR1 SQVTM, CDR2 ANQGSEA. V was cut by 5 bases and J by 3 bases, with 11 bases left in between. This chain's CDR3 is CSVLPGPNQPQHF. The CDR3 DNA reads TGCAGCGTTTTGCCCGGTCCCAATCAGCCCCAGCATTTT. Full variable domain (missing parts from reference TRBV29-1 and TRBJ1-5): SAVISQKPSRDICQRGTSLTIQCQVDSQVTMMFWYRQQPGQSLTLIATANQGSEATYESGFVIDKFPISRPNLTFSTLTVSNMSPEDSSIYLCSVLPGPNQPQHFGDGTRLSIL.

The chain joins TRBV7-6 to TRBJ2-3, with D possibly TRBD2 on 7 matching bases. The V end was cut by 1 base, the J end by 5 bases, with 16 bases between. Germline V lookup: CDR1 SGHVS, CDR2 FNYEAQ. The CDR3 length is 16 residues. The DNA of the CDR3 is TGTGCCAGCAGCTTAGAAGTGGGGGGGGGCCTAGATACGCAGTATTTT. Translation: CASSLEVGGGLDTQYF.

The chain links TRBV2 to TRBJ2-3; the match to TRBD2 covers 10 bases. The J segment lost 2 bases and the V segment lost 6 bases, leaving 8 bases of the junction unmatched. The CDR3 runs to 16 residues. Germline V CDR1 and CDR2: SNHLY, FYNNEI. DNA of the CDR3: TGTGCCAGCAGCGAGGGAGCGGGGGGGAACACAGATACGCAGTATTTT. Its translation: CASSEGAGGNTDTQYF.

CDR3 amino acids: CASSAPPVADTQYF. DNA for the CDR3: TGTGCCAGCAGCGCGCCCCCCGTGGCAGATACGCAGTATTTT. The chain is built from TRBV7-2 and TRBJ2-3, with no clear D. Trimming took 5 bases from V and 4 from J, leaving 13 bases between them. CDR1 and CDR2 (germline): SGHTA, FQGNSA. The CDR3 covers 14 residues.

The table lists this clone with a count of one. The CDR3 DNA reads TGTGCCAGCAGGGCCGGGACTAGCGTCTACAATGAGCAGTTCTTC. It specifies CASRAGTSVYNEQFF. This rearrangement joins TRBV7-2 to TRBJ2-1, with 10 positions matching TRBD2. Germline CDR1 SGHTA, CDR2 FQGNSA. The CDR3 covers 15 residues. The J segment lost 3 bases and the V segment lost 6 bases, leaving 5 bases of the junction unmatched. Variable domain in full (rest from reference TRBV7-2 and TRBJ2-1): GAGVSQSPSNKVTEKGKDVELRCDPISGHTALYWYRQSLGQGLEFLIYFQGNSAPDKSGLPSDRFSAERTGGSVSTLTIQRTQQEDSAVYLCASRAGTSVYNEQFFGPGTRLTVL.

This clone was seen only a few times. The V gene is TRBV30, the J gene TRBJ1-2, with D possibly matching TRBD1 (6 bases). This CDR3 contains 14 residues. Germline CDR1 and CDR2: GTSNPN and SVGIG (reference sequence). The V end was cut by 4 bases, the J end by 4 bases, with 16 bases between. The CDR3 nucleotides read TGTGCCTGGAATGGAAGGGGGAGCCTCTATGGCTACACCTTC. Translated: CAWNGRGSLYGYTF. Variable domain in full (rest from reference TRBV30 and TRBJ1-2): SQTIHQWPATLVQPVGSPLSLECTVEGTSNPNLYWYRQAAGRGLQLLFYSVGIGQISSEVPQNLSASRPQDRQFILSSKKLLLSDSGFYLCAWNGRGSLYGYTFGSGTRLTVV.